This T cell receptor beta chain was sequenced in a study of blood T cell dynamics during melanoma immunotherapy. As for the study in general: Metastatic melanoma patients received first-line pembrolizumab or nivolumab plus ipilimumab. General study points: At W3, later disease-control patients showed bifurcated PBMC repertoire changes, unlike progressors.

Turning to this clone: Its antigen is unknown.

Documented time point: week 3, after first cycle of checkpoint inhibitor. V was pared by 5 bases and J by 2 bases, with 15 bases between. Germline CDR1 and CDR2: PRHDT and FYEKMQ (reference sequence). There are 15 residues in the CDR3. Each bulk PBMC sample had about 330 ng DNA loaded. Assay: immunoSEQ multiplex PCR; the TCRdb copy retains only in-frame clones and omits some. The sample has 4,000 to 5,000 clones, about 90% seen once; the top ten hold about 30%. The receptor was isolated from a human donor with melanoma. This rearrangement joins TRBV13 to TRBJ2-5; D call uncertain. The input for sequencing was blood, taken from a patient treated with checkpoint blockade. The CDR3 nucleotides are TGTGCCAGCAGCCCTTCGTGGAGCCTACAAGAGACCCAGTACTTC. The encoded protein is CASSPSWSLQETQYF.